These 9 T cell receptor beta chains originate from one sample sequenced in a study of shared clonotypes between healthy human individuals (dated by TCRdb to the early 2020s). Libraries came from the immunoSEQ multiplex PCR assay. As stored in TCRdb, this immuneACCESS dataset retains in-frame rearrangements with V and J assigned. A fraction of the clones does not appear; measured against another copy, unresolved V genes explain less than half of the discrepancy, and the remainder lacks a known reason. The sample profile shows some 2.1 million clones; 90% to 95% of them were found once. The ten largest clones add up to more than 1.5% of the sample. CD8 naive samples were obtained by positive selection for CCR7 among CD45RO-negative cells, yielding a CD45RA+CCR7+ population from which TemRA cells were excluded. The specimen was naive CD8+ T cells from PBMCs. The cell subset or site label on this specimen signifies: CD45RA+CCR7+. These receptor sequences come from a man in his late teens or twenties in good health. Some clones in this sample may be carry-over from other donors' samples.

V and J are TRBV23-1 and TRBJ2-7, with 10 positions matching TRBD2. TRBV23-1 is filed as an ORF, its function uncertain. This CDR3 region has 16 residues. The ends lost 2 bases at V and 5 bases at J; junction bases unmatched: 9. The CDR3 loop is CASSQLKREGHNEQYF. The CDR3 DNA sequence: TGCGCCAGCAGTCAACTAAAGCGGGAGGGCCATAACGAGCAGTACTTC.

The chain recombines TRBV27 with TRBJ2-7; 8 positions agree with TRBD2. This CDR3 contains 16 residues. CDR1 and CDR2 from the germline V gene are MNHEY and SMNVEV (reference sequence). J gave up 1 base and V 6 bases, and 11 bases lay outside the gene matches. The CDR3 DNA follows: TGTGCCAGCAGCACTTCACCACTAGCGGAATCCTACGAGCAGTACTTC. It translates to CASSTSPLAESYEQYF.

The chain uses TRBV29-1 and TRBJ1-4; D is possibly TRBD1 (6 bases). The CDR3 is made up of 15 amino acids. Germline values: CDR1 SQVTM, CDR2 ANQGSEA. Trimming pared 7 bases from V and 8 bases from J, leaving 23 bases between. This CDR3 is CSAQATGRVWEKLFF. CDR3 sequence (DNA): TGCAGCGCTCAGGCTACAGGGAGGGTATGGGAAAAACTGTTTTTT.

This clone was counted once. This chain links TRBV5-1 with TRBJ2-2; TRBD1 matches 7 bases. V shed 1 base and J 3 bases; nucleotides not matched to a gene: 9. This CDR3 has 17 amino acids. Germline V gene data show CDR1 as SGHRS and CDR2 as YFSETQ. As DNA, the CDR3 is TGCGCCAGCAGCTTGAAAACCCGGGACAGTTACACCGGGGAGCTGTTTTTT. Translating gives CASSLKTRDSYTGELFF.

The J gene is TRBJ1-2, the V gene TRBV27; 12 bases agree with TRBD1. The CDR3 consists of 16 residues. The germline gives CDR1 MNHEY, CDR2 SMNVEV (reference sequence). V trimming: 2 bases; J trimming: 6 bases; junction bases outside the gene matches: 7. In nucleotides, the CDR3 is TGTGCCAGCAGTTTAGTGGGACAGGGGGCCGGAGATGGCTACACCTTC. Translation gives CASSLVGQGAGDGYTF.

The gene calls are TRBV11-3 and TRBJ2-1, with 9 bases matching TRBD1. This CDR3 region has 19 residues. V trimming: 5 bases; J trimming: 3 bases; junction bases outside the gene matches: 17. Germline values: CDR1 SGHNT, CDR2 YENEEA. The DNA for the CDR3 is TGTGCCAGCAGCCGTAGATTAACGAAACAGGGGGCTTACTACAATGAGCAGTTCTTC. Translated: CASSRRLTKQGAYYNEQFF.

The chain uses TRBV7-9 and TRBJ2-7, with 7 bases lining up with TRBD1. CDR1 is SEHNR, CDR2 FQNEAQ, per germline (reference sequence). J gave up 0 bases and V 5 bases, and 7 bases lay outside the gene matches. The CDR3 consists of 15 residues. CDR3 region: CASSLSTGISYEQYF. The CDR3 nucleotides are TGTGCCAGCAGCCTTTCGACAGGGATCTCCTACGAGCAGTACTTC.

V is TRBV27 and J is TRBJ2-5, with D perhaps TRBD2 (6 bases). The V and J ends lost 2 bases and 2 bases respectively, with 6 bases between them. Per the germline V gene, CDR1 is MNHEY and CDR2 is SMNVEV (reference sequence). The CDR3 runs to 13 residues. The CDR3 loop reads CASSLRGQETQYF. The CDR3 nucleotides are TGTGCCAGCAGTTTACGGGGGCAAGAGACCCAGTACTTC.

The chain uses TRBV4-3 and TRBJ2-1; D not resolved. The germline gives CDR1 LGHNA, CDR2 YSLEER. V lost 5 bases, J lost 0 bases, and 23 bases lay in between. The CDR3 length is 19 residues. The CDR3 bases are TGCGCCAGCAGCGCCCTCCGCTGGTTGGGCACCATCTCCTACAATGAGCAGTTCTTC. Its translation: CASSALRWLGTISYNEQFF.